Below are 30 T cell receptor beta chains sequenced from a single sample in a study of T-cell memory formation after mild COVID-19. TCRdb processed the 5' RACE reads anew with MiXCR; each CDR3 protein has one entry. The table has 350,000 or so distinct CDR3 sequences, less than 25% seen once. Sequencing was done on a sample of PBMCs or a T cell subset sorted from them (not recorded which). These receptors came from a man between 18 and 29 years old who had mild COVID-19 (a few samples of this study predate the infection). Cell type and time point are not known.

This clonotype has only a few counts. V gene TRBV12-3 or TRBV12-4 combines with J gene TRBJ2-3; D may be TRBD2 (6 bases). V was cut by 8 bases and J by 5 bases, with 17 bases left in between. CDR3 length: 14 residues. Here the CDR3 reads CASGEAALKDTQYF. DNA for the CDR3: TGTGCCAGCGGGGAGGCGGCTTTGAAAGATACGCAGTATTTT.

The CDR3 loop reads CSANRGPGDTQYF. The CDR3 nucleotides read TGCAGTGCTAACCGTGGGCCGGGGGATACGCAGTATTTT. This chain uses TRBV20-1 with TRBJ2-3; D possibly corresponds to TRBD2 (5 bases). Germline lookup yields CDR1 DFQATT and CDR2 SNEGSKA (reference sequence). The length of the CDR3 is 13 residues. Trimming stripped 4 bases from V and 6 bases from J, with 14 bases between.

The chain carries TRBV14 and TRBJ2-5, with 7 bases identical to TRBD2. The V segment lost 4 bases and the J segment 3 bases; nucleotides outside the gene matches: 8. Germline CDR1 and CDR2: SGHDN and FVKESK. The length of the CDR3 is 15 residues. The CDR3 nucleotides are TGTGCCAGCAGCCGGGTCCGGGAGGTAAAAGAGACCCAGTACTTC. The encoded protein is CASSRVREVKETQYF.

This sequence joins TRBV7-2 and TRBJ2-3, with D maybe TRBD2 (5 bases). This CDR3 has 15 residues. Trimming removed 5 bases from V and 0 bases from J, with 12 bases in between. CDR1 is SGHTA and CDR2 is FQGNSA in the germline V gene. The CDR3 DNA follows: TGTGCCAGCAGCCTCCATGGCGGGAGCACAGATACGCAGTATTTT. This translates into CASSLHGGSTDTQYF.

This clonotype was seen more than once but under ten times. The chain carries TRBV2 and TRBJ2-3; 7 bases are a match to TRBD1. V was clipped by 4 bases and J by 1 base; unmatched bases: 20. The CDR3 length is 20 residues. CDR1 SNHLY and CDR2 FYNNEI come from the germline V gene. For the CDR3, the DNA is TGTGCCAGCAGTGCGAGGGCCGGGACAGACTCAAAGAAACGCACAGATACGCAGTATTTT. It translates to CASSARAGTDSKKRTDTQYF.

This clonotype was seen at least ten times. This sequence joins TRBV5-1 and TRBJ2-3; TRBD1 might be the D (6 bases). Trimming removed 3 bases from V and 14 bases from J, with 16 bases in between. The CDR3 covers 12 residues. CDR1 SGHRS and CDR2 YFSETQ come from the germline V gene. The CDR3 spells CASSSTGNGTYF. The DNA of the CDR3 is TGCGCCAGCAGCTCCACAGGGAACGGGACGTATTTT.

This clonotype was observed a handful of times. This chain connects TRBV4-3 to TRBJ1-2, with D possibly being TRBD1 (6 bases). The CDR3 is made up of 15 amino acids. The germline gives CDR1 LGHNA, CDR2 YSLEER. With 1 base removed from V and 3 bases from J, the gap between germline ends came to 12 bases. CDR3 sequence (DNA): TGCGCCAGCAGCCAAGGTCACAAGGGGGACTATGGCTACACCTTC. It codes for CASSQGHKGDYGYTF.

The rearrangement links TRBV5-4 to TRBJ2-7, with 9 positions matching TRBD1. This CDR3 has 15 residues. V was pared by 2 bases and J by 3 bases, with 6 bases of the junction left unmatched. Looked up from germline, CDR1 is SGHNT and CDR2 is YYREEE (reference sequence). The CDR3 sequence is CASSFGDRVFYEQYF. CDR3 nucleotide sequence: TGTGCCAGCAGCTTTGGGGACAGGGTTTTCTACGAGCAGTACTTC.

This clonotype has a handful of counts. The rearrangement joins TRBV20-1 to TRBJ1-5; D gene ambiguous. This CDR3 region has 12 residues. The germline V and J ends were trimmed by 6 bases and 5 bases, with 11 bases remaining between them. Germline CDR1 reads DFQATT; CDR2 reads SNEGSKA (reference sequence). CDR3 protein: CSAYDRDQPQHF. The CDR3 DNA is TGCAGTGCGTACGATCGGGATCAGCCCCAGCATTTT.

This clonotype appeared a few times. The chain combines TRBV5-1 with TRBJ2-4; no firm D call. V was cut by 3 bases and J by 0 bases, with 7 bases left in between. The CDR3 is made up of 14 amino acids. Germline V lookup: CDR1 SGHRS, CDR2 YFSETQ. CDR3 sequence (DNA): TGCGCCAGCAGCTCCCCGGGAGCCAAAAACATTCAGTACTTC. This codes for CASSSPGAKNIQYF.

This clonotype has more than one count but fewer than ten. The chain links TRBV7-9 to TRBJ2-3; D gene uncertain. Trimming shortened V by 5 bases and J by 5 bases, and 14 bases separated the two germline ends. CDR1 and CDR2 (germline): SEHNR, FQNEAQ (reference sequence). This CDR3 has 14 amino acids. CDR3 bases: TGTGCCAGCAGCCGCATCCGAGCCGGAGATACGCAGTATTTT. Residues: CASSRIRAGDTQYF.

This chain uses TRBV5-1 with TRBJ2-1; possibly TRBD2 for D (7 bases). The CDR3 is made up of 15 amino acids. CDR1 SGHRS and CDR2 YFSETQ come from the germline V gene. The V end lost 2 bases, the J end lost 7 bases, and 16 bases lay between the germline ends. The CDR3 is CASSFGGALGNEQFF. CDR3 DNA: TGCGCCAGCAGCTTTGGGGGGGCCCTTGGGAATGAGCAGTTCTTC. Full variable domain (remainder filled in from reference TRBV5-1 and TRBJ2-1): KAGVTQTPRYLIKTRGQQVTLSCSPISGHRSVSWYQQTPGQGLQFLFEYFSETQRNKGNFPGRFSGRQFSNSRSEMNVSTLELGDSALYLCASSFGGALGNEQFFGPGTRLTVL.

The chain is built from TRBV4-1 and TRBJ2-6, with no clear D. Trimming pared 10 bases from V and 3 bases from J, leaving 10 bases between. Looked up from germline, CDR1 is MGHRA and CDR2 is YSYEKL. The CDR3 loop spans 13 amino acids. The CDR3: CATAGVGANVLTF. CDR3 bases: TGCGCCACTGCTGGGGTTGGGGCCAACGTCCTGACTTTC.

This chain connects TRBV16 to TRBJ2-3; no firm D call. Germline V lookup: CDR1 KGHSY, CDR2 FQNENV. Trimming cost V 1 base and J 0 bases, with 5 bases left between them. The CDR3 is made up of 14 amino acids. The CDR3 DNA reads TGTGCCAGCAGCCAATGGGGTAGCACAGATACGCAGTATTTT. Translating it yields CASSQWGSTDTQYF.

The chain recombines TRBV7-2 with TRBJ2-1; D gene uncertain. V dropped 1 base and J dropped 8 bases, with 9 bases sitting between them. CDR1 is SGHTA and CDR2 is FQGNSA in the germline V gene. This CDR3 contains 13 residues. DNA for the CDR3: TGTGCCAGCAGCTTAGGTGGCGGCTATGAGCAGTTCTTC. Encoded protein: CASSLGGGYEQFF.

Only a few counts were recorded for this clonotype. V usage is TRBV2 and J usage is TRBJ2-3, with D tentatively TRBD2 (5 bases). This CDR3 region has 14 residues. CDR1 SNHLY and CDR2 FYNNEI come from the germline V gene. The germline V and J ends were trimmed by 6 bases and 10 bases, with 20 bases remaining between them. CDR3 residues: CASRFRLAQFAQYF. Written as DNA, the CDR3 is TGTGCCAGCAGATTCAGGCTAGCCCAGTTTGCGCAGTATTTT.

The chain carries TRBV15 and TRBJ2-5; D possibly corresponds to TRBD2 (6 bases). This CDR3 spans 12 amino acids. Germline CDR1 LNHNV, CDR2 YYDKDF (reference sequence). V was trimmed by 7 bases and J by 7 bases, leaving 13 bases between them. The CDR3 bases are TGTGCCACCACTAGCGATCGGGGGACCCAGTACTTC. Amino acids: CATTSDRGTQYF.

This clonotype was seen a handful of times. The V call is TRBV25-1, the J call TRBJ2-7; the D is unclear. From germline, CDR1 is MGHDK and CDR2 SYGVNS. V was trimmed by 0 bases and J by 6 bases, leaving 9 bases between them. This CDR3 has 13 residues. The CDR3 DNA reads TGTGCCAGCAGTGAATATAAGCTATGCGAGCAGTACGTC. Protein product: CASSEYKLCEQYV.

This clonotype was counted a few times. The chain recombines TRBV5-1 with TRBJ2-2; weak D call: TRBD1 (6 bases). Between the trimmed V and J ends, which lost 0 bases and 3 bases, there was a span of 9 bases. The CDR3 is made up of 15 amino acids. CDR1 and CDR2 (germline): SGHRS, YFSETQ. The CDR3 DNA reads TGCGCCAGCAGCTTGGTGGACAGTGACACCGGGGAGCTGTTTTTT. It specifies CASSLVDSDTGELFF.

This clonotype came up many times. Germline and junction disagree at one end, which may indicate a read error. This chain connects TRBV7-7 to TRBJ1-3, with D possibly TRBD1 on 5 matching bases. The CDR3 is 15 residues long. Per the germline V gene, CDR1 is SSHAT and CDR2 is FNYEAQ (reference sequence). CDR3 in DNA: TGTGCTAGCAGCTTAGCGGGGACCTCTGGAAACACCATATATTTT. It is translated as CASSLAGTSGNTIYF.

The chain is built from TRBV18 and TRBJ2-7; 7 nucleotides agree with TRBD1. This CDR3 region has 15 residues. The J segment lost 0 bases and the V segment lost 1 base, leaving 3 bases of the junction unmatched. Germline values: CDR1 KGHSH, CDR2 LQKENI. This CDR3 reads CASSPQDRSSYEQYF. The DNA for the CDR3 is TGTGCCAGCTCACCACAGGACAGGAGCTCCTACGAGCAGTACTTC. The whole variable domain, remainder taken from reference TRBV18 and TRBJ2-7, is NAGVMQNPRHLVRRRGQEARLRCSPMKGHSHVYWYRQLPEEGLKFMVYLQKENIIDESGMPKERFSAEFPKEGPSILRIQQVVRGDSAAYFCASSPQDRSSYEQYFGPGTRLTVT.

V gene TRBV7-2 combines with J gene TRBJ2-3; 14 positions match TRBD2. Germline V gene lookup returns CDR1 SGHTA and CDR2 FQGNSA. The CDR3 has 13 amino acids. After removal of 1 base from V and 14 bases from J, the junction contained 2 bases not matched to a gene. CDR3 amino acids: CASSLGLAGGSYF. The DNA for the CDR3 is TGTGCCAGCAGCTTAGGACTAGCGGGGGGGTCGTATTTT.

In its sample, this clonotype was seen a few times. The chain couples TRBV24-1 to TRBJ2-2; D call uncertain. CDR3 length equals 12 residues. Trimming removed 4 bases at V and 4 bases at J, with 3 bases between. Looked up from germline, CDR1 is KGHDR and CDR2 is SFDVKD. CDR3 sequence: CATSEITGELFF. CDR3 bases: TGTGCCACCAGTGAAATCACCGGGGAGCTGTTTTTT.

The chain has TRBV4-3 and TRBJ1-1; D not resolved. CDR3 length: 14 amino acids. V was clipped by 0 bases and J by 4 bases, with 9 bases between them. Germline assignment: CDR1 LGHNA and CDR2 YSLEER. The CDR3 reads CASSQDPSGTEAFF. The DNA of the CDR3 is TGCGCCAGCAGCCAAGATCCCAGCGGCACTGAAGCTTTCTTT.

This clonotype was found many times. This rearrangement joins TRBV4-3 to TRBJ2-3; D gene uncertain. V was trimmed by 4 bases and J by 4 bases, leaving 24 bases between them. CDR1 and CDR2 (germline): LGHNA, YSLEER. This CDR3 contains 18 residues. This CDR3 is CASSRQVGISSTPDTQYF. The CDR3, as DNA: TGCGCCAGCAGCCGACAAGTTGGGATATCGAGCACGCCAGATACGCAGTATTTT.

The J gene is TRBJ2-3, the V gene TRBV20-1; 10 bases line up with TRBD2. CDR1 is DFQATT and CDR2 is SNEGSKA in the germline V gene (reference sequence). The CDR3 consists of 15 residues. Unmatched junction bases numbered 10, after V lost 6 bases and J lost 4 bases. CDR3 residues: CSAAPLAGMADTQYF. Here the CDR3 DNA reads TGCAGTGCCGCCCCACTAGCGGGGATGGCAGATACGCAGTATTTT.

This clonotype came up a few times. CDR3 sequence: CASSLVLQDTQYF. CDR3 coding DNA: TGTGCCAGCAGCTTAGTACTCCAGGATACGCAGTATTTT. The chain recombines TRBV7-9 with TRBJ2-3; D is unresolved. Germline CDR1 and CDR2: SEHNR and FQNEAQ (reference sequence). The V end was cut by 1 base, the J end by 6 bases, with 8 bases between. This CDR3 is 13 amino acids long.

The table lists this clonotype with many counts. The rearrangement joins TRBV12-3 or TRBV12-4 to TRBJ1-5; TRBD1 might be the D (5 bases). The CDR3 extends over 12 amino acids. V lost 5 bases and J 11 bases, leaving 13 bases between the germline ends. Written as DNA, the CDR3 is TGTGCCAGCAGTCCGCAGGGCTACGCCCAGCATTTT. Translation: CASSPQGYAQHF.

This clonotype turned up a few times. The rearrangement links TRBV19 to TRBJ1-1; the match to TRBD1 covers 7 bases. The V gene end was trimmed by 6 bases and the J gene end by 0 bases; junction bases not matched to a gene: 4. Germline CDR1 is LNHDA and CDR2 is SQIVND (reference sequence). CDR3 length: 14 amino acids. The CDR3 loop is CASRQGGVNTEAFF. CDR3 coding DNA: TGTGCCAGTAGGCAGGGGGGAGTGAACACTGAAGCTTTCTTT.

The V gene is TRBV7-6, the J gene TRBJ2-7, with D uncertain. Germline lookup yields CDR1 SGHVS and CDR2 FNYEAQ. V lost 1 base, J lost 0 bases, and 10 bases lay in between. The CDR3 is 15 residues long. The CDR3 is CASSLVGPSSYEQYF. CDR3 in DNA: TGTGCCAGCAGCTTAGTCGGGCCCAGCTCCTACGAGCAGTACTTC.